The 9 T cell receptor beta chains below come from one sample, sequenced in a study of T cell repertoires in ileal Crohn's disease (dated by TCRdb to between 2018 and 2020). The time point label for this specimen denotes: proximal margin of the surgical specimen (macroscopically non-inflamed). Receptors were amplified or captured by the immunoSEQ multiplex PCR assay. As stored in TCRdb, this immuneACCESS dataset retains in-frame rearrangements with V and J assigned. A fraction of the clones does not appear; measured against another copy, unresolved V genes explain less than half of the discrepancy, and the remainder lacks a known reason. Counted in this sample were 3,000 to 4,000 clones; around 90% of them appeared once. The ten largest clonotypes hold about an eighth of the sample. Sequencing input: ileal tissue. These receptors were taken from an adult with Crohn's disease.

This clone was recorded only once. The V call is TRBV6-1, the J call TRBJ1-2, with 7 bases that match TRBD1. This CDR3 is 16 amino acids long. Germline CDR1 and CDR2: MNHNS and SASEGT. The V and J ends lost 4 bases and 6 bases, in that order; junction bases with no gene match: 14. This chain's CDR3 is CASSATETGLGNGYTF. The CDR3 DNA sequence: TGTGCCAGCAGTGCCACAGAGACAGGGTTAGGCAATGGCTACACCTTC.

The rearrangement links TRBV11-3 to TRBJ1-1; tentative D call: TRBD1 (5 bases). V dropped 4 bases and J dropped 4 bases, with 13 bases sitting between them. Germline V gene data show CDR1 as SGHNT and CDR2 as YENEEA. The CDR3 spans 14 residues. As DNA, the CDR3 is TGTGCCAGCAGCTCTAGGGGACTAAGCACTGAAGCTTTCTTT. This translates into CASSSRGLSTEAFF.

The chain has TRBV13 and TRBJ2-2; TRBD1 agrees at 8 bases. Germline CDR1 PRHDT, CDR2 FYEKMQ (reference sequence). V lost 5 bases, J lost 6 bases, and 2 bases stayed unmatched. This CDR3 is built from 13 residues. CDR3 sequence: CASSQQGAGELFF. The CDR3 DNA sequence: TGTGCCAGCAGCCAACAGGGGGCCGGGGAGCTGTTTTTT.

The J gene is TRBJ1-4, the V gene TRBV5-1; tentatively, D is TRBD1 (6 bases). The CDR3 length is 15 residues. Trimming pared 0 bases from V and 5 bases from J, leaving 11 bases between. The germline V gene has CDR1 SGHRS and CDR2 YFSETQ. CDR3 sequence: CASSLDRALNEKLFF. The DNA of the CDR3 is TGCGCCAGCAGCTTGGACAGGGCGTTGAATGAAAAACTGTTTTTT.

The chain joins TRBV4-3 to TRBJ2-6; 7 bases are shared with TRBD1. J lost 2 bases, V lost 0 bases, and 16 bases had no gene match. The CDR3 contains 21 residues. Germline loops: CDR1 LGHNA, CDR2 YSLEER. DNA of the CDR3: TGCGCCAGCAGCCAAGACCTTTTACAGGGGCCAGGGGAAGCTGGGGCCAACGTCCTGACTTTC. Its protein product is CASSQDLLQGPGEAGANVLTF.

This sequence joins TRBV19 and TRBJ1-2; TRBD1 aligns across 7 bases. Per germline, CDR1 LNHDA and CDR2 SQIVND (reference sequence). V shed 3 bases, J shed 4 bases, and the junction held 8 bases outside the gene matches. The CDR3 is 15 residues long. CDR3 DNA: TGTGCCAGTAGTATGGGAGGGGGCGATGCCTATGGCTACACCTTC. It specifies CASSMGGGDAYGYTF.

The genes are TRBV28 and TRBJ2-1; D may be TRBD1 or TRBD2 (5 bases each). V lost 8 bases and J 5 bases, leaving 19 bases between the germline ends. The CDR3 covers 15 residues. The germline CDR1 and CDR2 sequences are MDHEN and SYDVKM. The CDR3 protein is CASGRYGDHNNEQFF. As DNA, the CDR3 is TGTGCCAGCGGAAGGTACGGGGACCACAACAATGAGCAGTTCTTC.

CDR3: CASSSGGKLGLGTQYF. The CDR3 DNA is TGTGCCAGCAGCTCAGGGGGCAAACTCGGCTTAGGGACCCAGTACTTC. The J gene is TRBJ2-5, the V gene TRBV7-2, with 8 bases fitting TRBD1. V lost 4 bases to trimming and J lost 7 bases; unmatched junction nucleotides: 14. CDR1 and CDR2 from the germline V gene are SGHTA and FQGNSA. This CDR3 comprises 16 residues.

The J gene is TRBJ1-5, the V gene TRBV4-2; 9 bases are a match to TRBD1. The CDR3 is made up of 15 amino acids. CDR1 LGHNA and CDR2 YNFKEQ come from the germline V gene. J lost 4 bases, V lost 2 bases, and 3 bases had no gene match. The DNA for the CDR3 is TGTGCCAGCAGCCAATACGGACAGGGGAATCAGCCCCAGCATTTT. Residues: CASSQYGQGNQPQHF.